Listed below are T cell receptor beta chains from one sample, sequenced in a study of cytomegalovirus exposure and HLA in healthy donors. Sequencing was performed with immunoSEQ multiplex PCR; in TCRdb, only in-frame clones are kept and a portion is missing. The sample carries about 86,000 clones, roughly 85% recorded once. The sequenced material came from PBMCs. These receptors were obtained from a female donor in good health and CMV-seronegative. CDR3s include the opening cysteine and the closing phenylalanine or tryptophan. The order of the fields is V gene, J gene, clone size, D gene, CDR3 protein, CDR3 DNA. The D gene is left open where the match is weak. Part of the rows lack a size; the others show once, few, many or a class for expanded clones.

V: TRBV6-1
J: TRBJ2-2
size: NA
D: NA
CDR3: CASFPGSAEAGELFF
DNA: TGTGCCAGCTTCCCCGGGTCTGCCGAGGCCGGGGAGCTGTTTTTT

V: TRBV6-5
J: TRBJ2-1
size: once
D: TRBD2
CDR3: CASSYGGGRADNEQFF
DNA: TGTGCCAGCAGTTACGGAGGCGGGAGGGCCGACAATGAGCAGTTCTTC

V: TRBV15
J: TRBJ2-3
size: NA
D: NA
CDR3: CATSADPRVTDTQYF
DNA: TGTGCCACCAGCGCTGACCCCCGGGTTACAGATACGCAGTATTTT

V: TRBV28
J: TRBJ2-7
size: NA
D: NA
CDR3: CASSSEQGGEQYF
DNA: TGTGCCAGCAGTTCAGAACAGGGCGGCGAGCAGTACTTC

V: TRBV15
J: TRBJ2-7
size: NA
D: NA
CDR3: CATSRDRSSSEQYF
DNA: TGTGCCACCAGCAGAGATCGGAGTTCTAGCGAGCAGTACTTC

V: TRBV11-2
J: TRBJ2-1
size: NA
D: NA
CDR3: CASSLDRGTLYNEQFF
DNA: TGTGCCAGCAGCTTAGATCGAGGGACTCTTTACAATGAGCAGTTCTTC

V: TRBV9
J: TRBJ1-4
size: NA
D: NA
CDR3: CASSVGFVREIEKLFF
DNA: TGTGCCAGCAGCGTAGGATTCGTCAGGGAAATCGAAAAACTGTTTTTT

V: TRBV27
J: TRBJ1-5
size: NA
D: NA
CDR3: CASSLRGARQPQHF
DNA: TGTGCCAGCAGCCTCAGGGGAGCGAGACAGCCCCAGCATTTT

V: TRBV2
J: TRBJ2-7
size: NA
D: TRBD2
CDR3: CASGTQRGAYYEQYF
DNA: TGTGCCAGCGGAACCCAGCGGGGGGCCTACTACGAGCAGTACTTC

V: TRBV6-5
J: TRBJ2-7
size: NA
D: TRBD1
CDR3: CASKKSGQPYEQYF
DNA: TGTGCCAGCAAAAAATCGGGACAGCCCTACGAGCAGTACTTC

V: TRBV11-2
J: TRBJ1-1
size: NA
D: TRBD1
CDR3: CASSFRTGLNTEAFF
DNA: TGTGCCAGCAGCTTCCGGACAGGACTGAACACTGAAGCTTTCTTT

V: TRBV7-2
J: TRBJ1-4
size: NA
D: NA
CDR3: CASSASTGMVEKLFF
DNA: TGTGCCAGCAGCGCTTCAACAGGGATGGTTGAAAAACTGTTTTTT

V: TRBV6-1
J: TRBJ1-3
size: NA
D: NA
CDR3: CASSVGDSGNTIYF
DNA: TGTGCCAGCAGTGTGGGCGATTCTGGAAACACCATATATTTT

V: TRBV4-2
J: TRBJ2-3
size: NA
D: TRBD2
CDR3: CASSQDLSGLAGVYTDTQYF
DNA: TGTGCCAGCAGCCAAGATCTGTCGGGACTAGCGGGAGTTTACACAGATACGCAGTATTTT

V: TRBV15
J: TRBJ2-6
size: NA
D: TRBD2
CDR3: CATSSLAEGSGANVLTF
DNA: TGTGCCACCAGCAGCCTAGCGGAAGGCTCTGGGGCCAACGTCCTGACTTTC

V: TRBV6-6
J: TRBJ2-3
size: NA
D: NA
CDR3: CASRFSGSDTQYF
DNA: TGTGCCAGCAGATTTTCAGGGTCAGATACGCAGTATTTT

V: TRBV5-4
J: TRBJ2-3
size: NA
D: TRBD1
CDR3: CASSLTRQGLDTQYF
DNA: TGTGCCAGCAGCCTAACTAGACAGGGGTTAGATACGCAGTATTTT

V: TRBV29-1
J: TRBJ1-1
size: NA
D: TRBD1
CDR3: CSVEGMTGLTEAFF
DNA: TGCAGCGTTGAAGGGATGACAGGGCTTACTGAAGCTTTCTTT

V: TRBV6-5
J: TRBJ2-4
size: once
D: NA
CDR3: CASSSFFGNIQYF
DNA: TGTGCCAGCAGTTCCTTCTTCGGAAACATTCAGTACTTC

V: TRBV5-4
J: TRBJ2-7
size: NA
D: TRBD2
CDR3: CASSPQAASGGYEQYF
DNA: TGTGCCAGCAGCCCTCAGGCAGCCAGCGGGGGTTACGAGCAGTACTTC

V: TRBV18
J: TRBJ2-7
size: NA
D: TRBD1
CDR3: CASSPDRAYEQYF
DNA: TGTGCCAGCTCACCGGACAGGGCCTACGAGCAGTACTTC

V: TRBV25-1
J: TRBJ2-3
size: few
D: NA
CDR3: CASSEMRPADTQYF
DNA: TGTGCCAGCAGTGAAATGCGGCCCGCGGATACGCAGTATTTT

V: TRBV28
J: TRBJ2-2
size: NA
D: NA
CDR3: CASSFSTGELFF
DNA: TGTGCCAGCAGTTTTTCTACCGGGGAGCTGTTTTTT

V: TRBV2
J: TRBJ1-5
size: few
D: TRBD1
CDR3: CASSPQGGNQPQHF
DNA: TGTGCCAGCAGCCCACAGGGGGGCAATCAGCCCCAGCATTTT

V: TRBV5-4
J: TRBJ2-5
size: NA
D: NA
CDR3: CASSLEGPRGETQYF
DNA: TGTGCCAGCAGCTTGGAGGGTCCTCGCGGGGAGACCCAGTACTTC

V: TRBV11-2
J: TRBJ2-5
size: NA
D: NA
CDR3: CASSTNLALKVETQYF
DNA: TGTGCCAGCAGCACAAATTTAGCGCTTAAGGTGGAGACCCAGTACTTC

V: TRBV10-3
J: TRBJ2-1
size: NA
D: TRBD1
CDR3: CAISGDRVGGNEQFF
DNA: TGTGCCATCAGTGGGGACAGGGTGGGTGGCAATGAGCAGTTCTTC

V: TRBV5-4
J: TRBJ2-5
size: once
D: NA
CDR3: CASSPGLATRPGETQYF
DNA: TGTGCCAGCAGCCCGGGATTGGCGACACGGCCGGGGGAGACCCAGTACTTC

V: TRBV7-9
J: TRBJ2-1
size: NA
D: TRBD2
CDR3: CASSEGLAGDEQFF
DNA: TGTGCCAGCAGCGAGGGACTAGCGGGAGATGAGCAGTTCTTC

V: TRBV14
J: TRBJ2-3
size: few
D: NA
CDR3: CASSLGNTQYF
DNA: TGTGCCAGCAGCCTCGGTAATACGCAGTATTTT

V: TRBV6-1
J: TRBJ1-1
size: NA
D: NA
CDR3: CASSEGGTIGEAFF
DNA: TGTGCCAGCAGTGAAGGAGGGACAATTGGTGAAGCTTTCTTT

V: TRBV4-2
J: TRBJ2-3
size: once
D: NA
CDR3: CASSQETRVDTQYF
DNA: TGTGCCAGCAGCCAAGAAACTCGCGTGGATACGCAGTATTTT

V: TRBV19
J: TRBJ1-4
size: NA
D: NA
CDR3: CASTSPPGLTNEKLFF
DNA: TGTGCCAGTACCTCACCACCGGGACTGACTAATGAAAAACTGTTTTTT

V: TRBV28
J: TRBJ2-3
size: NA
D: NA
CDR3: CASSPQTDTQYF
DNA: TGTGCCAGCAGTCCCCAAACAGATACGCAGTATTTT

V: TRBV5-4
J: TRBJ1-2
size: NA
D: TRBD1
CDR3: CASSVGQKDYGYTF
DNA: TGTGCCAGCAGCGTGGGACAGAAGGACTATGGCTACACCTTC

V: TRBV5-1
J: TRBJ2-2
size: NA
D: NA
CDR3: CASRNRDTGELFF
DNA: TGCGCCAGCAGAAACAGGGACACCGGGGAGCTGTTTTTT